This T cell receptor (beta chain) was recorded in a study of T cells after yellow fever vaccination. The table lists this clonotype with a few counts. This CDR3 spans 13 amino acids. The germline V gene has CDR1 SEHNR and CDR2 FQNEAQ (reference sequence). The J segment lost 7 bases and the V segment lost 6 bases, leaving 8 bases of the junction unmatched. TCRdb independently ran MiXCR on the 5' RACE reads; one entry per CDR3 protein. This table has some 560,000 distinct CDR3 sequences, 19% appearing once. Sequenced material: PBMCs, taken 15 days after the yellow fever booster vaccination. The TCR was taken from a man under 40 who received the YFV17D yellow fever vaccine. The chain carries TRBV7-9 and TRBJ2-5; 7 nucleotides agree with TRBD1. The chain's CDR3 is CASRLDRIVTQYF. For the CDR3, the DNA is TGTGCCAGCAGATTGGACAGGATCGTGACCCAGTACTTC.